The 5 T cell receptor beta chains given below trace back to one sample, sequenced in a study of cytomegalovirus exposure and HLA in healthy donors. PCR involved 60 Vbeta and 13 Jbeta primers. Clones were read by immunoSEQ multiplex PCR, and TCRdb kept only the in-frame ones, dropping some. Of roughly 80,000 clones in the sample, around 80% were seen once. Sample: PBMCs. The receptor set was obtained from a middle-aged man in good health and CMV-seropositive.

The chain recombines TRBV4-2 with TRBJ2-3; 11 bases are a match to TRBD1. This CDR3 region has 17 residues. The germline V gene has CDR1 LGHNA and CDR2 YNFKEQ. After removal of 7 bases from V and 8 bases from J, the junction contained 17 bases not matched to a gene. The CDR3 region has the DNA TGTGCCAGCATCGGGGGTGGAGGACAGGGGGCGCGGGGTACGCAGTATTTT. Protein sequence: CASIGGGGQGARGTQYF.

The chain carries TRBV7-2 and TRBJ2-3; 15 bases are shared with TRBD2. V was pared by 5 bases and J by 2 bases, with 5 bases of the junction left unmatched. Germline-derived CDR1 and CDR2 are SGHTA and FQGNSA. This CDR3 spans 17 amino acids. DNA of the CDR3: TGTGCCAGCAGCACGGGACTAGCGGGAGGCTCCACAGATACGCAGTATTTT. This translates into CASSTGLAGGSTDTQYF.

The chain joins TRBV11-3 to TRBJ2-7; 10 nucleotides line up with TRBD1. The ends lost 7 bases at V and 5 bases at J; junction bases unmatched: 8. Germline CDR1 and CDR2: SGHNT and YENEEA. The CDR3 extends over 14 amino acids. DNA for the CDR3: TGTGCCAGCAACCTGGACAGGGGGTTCGACGAGCAGTACTTC. Amino acid sequence: CASNLDRGFDEQYF.

This clone was detected only a few times. V gene TRBV5-1 combines with J gene TRBJ2-7, with TRBD1 identical over 12 bases. From germline, CDR1 is SGHRS and CDR2 YFSETQ. Trimming took 4 bases from V and 4 from J; bases not matched to a gene: 9. CDR3 length: 16 residues. CDR3 in DNA: TGCGCCAGCAGCACCGCCCGGGACAGGGGGCCTTACGAGCAGTACTTC. It codes for CASSTARDRGPYEQYF.

V is TRBV19 and J is TRBJ2-3; 8 bases fit TRBD1. CDR3 length: 15 residues. Germline-derived CDR1 and CDR2 are LNHDA and SQIVND (reference sequence). V shed 4 bases and J 3 bases; nucleotides not matched to a gene: 6. CDR3 nucleotides: TGTGCCAGTAGTACCGGACAGGGAAGGACAGATACGCAGTATTTT. Amino acids: CASSTGQGRTDTQYF.